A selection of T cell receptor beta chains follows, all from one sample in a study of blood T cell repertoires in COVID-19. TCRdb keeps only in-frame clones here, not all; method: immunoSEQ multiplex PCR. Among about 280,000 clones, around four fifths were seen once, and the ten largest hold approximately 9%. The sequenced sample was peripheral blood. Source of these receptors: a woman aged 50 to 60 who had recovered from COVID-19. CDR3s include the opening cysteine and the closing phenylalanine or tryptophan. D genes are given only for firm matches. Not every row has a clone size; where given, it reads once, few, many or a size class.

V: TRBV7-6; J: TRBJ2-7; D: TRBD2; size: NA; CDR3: CASSTMGLAGYEQYF; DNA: TGTGCCAGCAGCACGATGGGACTAGCGGGGTACGAGCAGTACTTC
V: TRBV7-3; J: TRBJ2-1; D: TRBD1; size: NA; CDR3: CASSLRSGGSYNEQFF; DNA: TGTGCCAGCAGCTTAAGATCAGGGGGCTCCTACAATGAGCAGTTCTTC
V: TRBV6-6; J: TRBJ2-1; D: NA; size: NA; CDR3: CASSYSGLAGGEQFF; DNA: TGTGCCAGCAGTTACTCCGGACTAGCAGGGGGTGAGCAGTTCTTC
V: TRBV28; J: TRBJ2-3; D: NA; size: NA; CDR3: CASSTTGTDTQYF; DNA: TGTGCCAGCAGTACCACTGGCACAGATACGCAGTATTTT
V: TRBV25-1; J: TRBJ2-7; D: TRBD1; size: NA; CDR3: CASSDDSGTGTYEQYF; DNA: TGTGCCAGCAGTGATGATTCCGGGACAGGCACCTACGAGCAGTACTTC
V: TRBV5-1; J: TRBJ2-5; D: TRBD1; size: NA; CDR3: CASSPSGQGIEETQYF; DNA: TGCGCCAGCAGCCCTTCGGGACAGGGAATAGAGGAGACCCAGTACTTC
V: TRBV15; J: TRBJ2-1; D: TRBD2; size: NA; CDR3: CATSRDGTSGYNEQFF; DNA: TGTGCCACCAGCAGAGATGGGACTAGCGGGTACAATGAGCAGTTCTTC
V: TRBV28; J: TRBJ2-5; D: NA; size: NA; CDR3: CASTRGAETQYF; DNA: TGTGCCAGCACCCGAGGTGCTGAGACCCAGTACTTC
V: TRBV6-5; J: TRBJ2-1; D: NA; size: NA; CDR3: CASPTGGPNEQFF; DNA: TGTGCCAGCCCCACGGGGGGCCCCAATGAGCAGTTCTTC
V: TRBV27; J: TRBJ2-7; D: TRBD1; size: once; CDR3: CASSYGQGDYEQYF; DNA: TGTGCCAGCAGTTACGGACAGGGGGACTACGAGCAGTACTTC
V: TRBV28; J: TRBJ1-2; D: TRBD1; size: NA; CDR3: CASTDREEGYTF; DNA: TGTGCCAGCACAGACAGGGAGGAGGGCTACACCTTC
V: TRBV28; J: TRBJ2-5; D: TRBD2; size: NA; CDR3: CASLSGRAGETQYF; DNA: TGTGCCAGCCTCTCGGGGAGGGCCGGGGAGACCCAGTACTTC
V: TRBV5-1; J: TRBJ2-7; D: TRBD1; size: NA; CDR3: CASSPGQGRGYEQYF; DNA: TGCGCCAGCAGCCCGGGACAGGGTAGGGGATACGAGCAGTACTTC
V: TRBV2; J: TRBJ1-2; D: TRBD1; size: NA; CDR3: CASSDSRGLSGYTF; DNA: TGTGCCAGCAGTGACTCCAGGGGGCTAAGTGGCTACACCTTC
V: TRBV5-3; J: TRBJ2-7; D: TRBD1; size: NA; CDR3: CARSEGQFNSYEQYF; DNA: TGTGCCAGAAGCGAGGGACAGTTCAACTCCTACGAGCAGTACTTC
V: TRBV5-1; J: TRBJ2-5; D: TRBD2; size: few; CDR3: CASSLDRGGETQYF; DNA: TGCGCCAGCAGCTTGGACCGGGGGGGAGAGACCCAGTACTTC
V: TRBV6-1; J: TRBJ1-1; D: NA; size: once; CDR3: CASSESDTEAFF; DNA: TGTGCCAGCAGTGAATCGGACACTGAAGCTTTCTTT
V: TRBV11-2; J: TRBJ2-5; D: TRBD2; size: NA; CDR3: CASSHTSGQETQYF; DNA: TGTGCCAGCAGCCACACTAGCGGCCAAGAGACCCAGTACTTC
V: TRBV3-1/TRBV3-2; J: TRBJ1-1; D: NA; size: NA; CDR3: CASSQVHLNTEAFF; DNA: TGTGCCAGCAGCCAAGTTCATCTGAACACTGAAGCTTTCTTT
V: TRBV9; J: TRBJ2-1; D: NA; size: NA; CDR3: CASSVGISDNEQFF; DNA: TGTGCCAGCAGCGTAGGTATAAGCGACAATGAGCAGTTCTTC
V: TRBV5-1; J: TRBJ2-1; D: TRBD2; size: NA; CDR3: CASSLVPSGGYNEQFF; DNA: TGCGCCAGCAGCTTGGTGCCTAGCGGGGGGTACAATGAGCAGTTCTTC
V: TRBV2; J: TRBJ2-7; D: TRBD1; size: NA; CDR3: CATGQGGSYEQYF; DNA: TGTGCCACCGGACAGGGAGGCTCCTACGAGCAGTACTTC
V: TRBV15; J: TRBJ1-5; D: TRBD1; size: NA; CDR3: CATSWTTGNNQPQHF; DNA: TGTGCCACCAGCTGGACGACAGGGAACAATCAGCCCCAGCATTTT
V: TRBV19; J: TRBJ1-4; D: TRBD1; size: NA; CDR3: CASSIGEGTANEKLFF; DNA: TGTGCCAGTAGTATAGGCGAGGGGACAGCTAATGAAAAACTGTTTTTT
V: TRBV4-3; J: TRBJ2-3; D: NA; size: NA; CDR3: CASSQVPGQQYF; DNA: TGCGCCAGCAGCCAAGTCCCGGGACAGCAGTATTTT
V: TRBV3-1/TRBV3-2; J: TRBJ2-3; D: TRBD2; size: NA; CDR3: CASSQDTTSGAQYF; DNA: TGTGCCAGCAGCCAAGATACAACTAGCGGCGCGCAGTATTTT
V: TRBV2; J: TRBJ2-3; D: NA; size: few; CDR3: CASSDGTPGDTQYF; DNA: TGTGCCAGCAGTGACGGGACACCCGGGGATACGCAGTATTTT
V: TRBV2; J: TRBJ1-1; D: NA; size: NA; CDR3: CASSFRVNTEAFF; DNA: TGTGCCAGCAGTTTCAGGGTTAACACTGAAGCTTTCTTT
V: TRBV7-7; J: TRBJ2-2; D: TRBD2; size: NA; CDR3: CASSFQGLAGAGELFF; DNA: TGTGCCAGCAGCTTCCAGGGACTAGCGGGAGCCGGGGAGCTGTTTTTT
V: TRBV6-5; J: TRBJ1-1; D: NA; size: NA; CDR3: CASSYSGQPNTEAFF; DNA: TGTGCCAGCAGTTACTCCGGACAGCCGAACACTGAAGCTTTCTTT
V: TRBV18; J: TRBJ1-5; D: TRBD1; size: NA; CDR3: CASSPGTGDQPQHF; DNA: TGTGCCAGCTCACCAGGGACAGGGGATCAGCCCCAGCATTTT
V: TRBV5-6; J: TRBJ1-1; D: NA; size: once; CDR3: CASSLVSRNTEAFF; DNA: TGTGCCAGCAGCTTGGTTAGCAGGAACACTGAAGCTTTCTTT
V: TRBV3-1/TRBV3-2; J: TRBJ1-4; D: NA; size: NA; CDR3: CASSQGPWGPNEKLFF; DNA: TGTGCCAGCAGCCAAGGCCCCTGGGGCCCTAATGAAAAACTGTTTTTT
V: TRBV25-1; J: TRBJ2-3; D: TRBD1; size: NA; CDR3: CASRLRTGATDTQYF; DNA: TGTGCCAGCAGGCTAAGGACAGGGGCCACAGATACGCAGTATTTT
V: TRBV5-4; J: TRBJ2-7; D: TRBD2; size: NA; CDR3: CASSLATSGPYEQYF; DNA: TGTGCCAGCAGCTTGGCAACTAGCGGCCCCTACGAGCAGTACTTC
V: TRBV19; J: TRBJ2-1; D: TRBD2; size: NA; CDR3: CASSIASGSYNEQFF; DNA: TGTGCCAGTAGTATAGCTAGCGGGAGCTACAATGAGCAGTTCTTC
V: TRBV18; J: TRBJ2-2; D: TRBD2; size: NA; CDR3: CASSPGLAGTGELFF; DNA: TGTGCCAGCTCACCGGGGCTAGCGGGCACCGGGGAGCTGTTTTTT
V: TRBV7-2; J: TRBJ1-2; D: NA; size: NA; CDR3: CASSLSLVGYTF; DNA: TGTGCCAGCAGCTTATCCTTAGTCGGCTACACCTTC
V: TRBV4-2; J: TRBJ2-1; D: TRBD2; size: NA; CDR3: CASSQLLAGGPRVDEQFF; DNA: TGTGCCAGCAGCCAACTACTAGCGGGGGGCCCCCGTGTCGATGAGCAGTTCTTC
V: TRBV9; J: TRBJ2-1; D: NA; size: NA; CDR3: CASSPAEQSSGNEQFF; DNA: TGTGCCAGCAGCCCCGCGGAGCAGTCTTCGGGCAATGAGCAGTTCTTC
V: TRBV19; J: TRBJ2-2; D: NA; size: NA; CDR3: CASSTQNTGELFF; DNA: TGTGCCAGTAGTACCCAGAACACCGGGGAGCTGTTTTTT
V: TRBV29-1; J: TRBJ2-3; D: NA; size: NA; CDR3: CSVVRGDTQYF; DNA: TGCAGCGTTGTCAGGGGAGATACGCAGTATTTT
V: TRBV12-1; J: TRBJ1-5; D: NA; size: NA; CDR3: CASSFEGDNNQPQHF; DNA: TGTGCCAGCAGCTTTGAAGGGGATAACAATCAGCCCCAGCATTTT
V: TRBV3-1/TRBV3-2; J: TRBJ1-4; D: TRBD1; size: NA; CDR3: CASRRQGGNEKLFF; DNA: TGTGCCAGCAGGAGACAGGGGGGTAATGAAAAACTGTTTTTT
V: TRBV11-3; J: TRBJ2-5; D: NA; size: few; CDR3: CASSLGGRETQYF; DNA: TGTGCCAGCAGCTTAGGTGGCAGAGAGACCCAGTACTTC
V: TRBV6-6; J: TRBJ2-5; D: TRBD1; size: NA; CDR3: CASSYSGQGAAETQYF; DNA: TGTGCCAGCAGTTACTCTGGGCAGGGGGCGGCAGAGACCCAGTACTTC
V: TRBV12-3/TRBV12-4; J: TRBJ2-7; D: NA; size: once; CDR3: CASSFLALQYF; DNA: TGTGCCAGCAGTTTTTTAGCACTTCAGTACTTC
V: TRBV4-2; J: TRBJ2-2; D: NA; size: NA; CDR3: CASSAQTGPNTGELFF; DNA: TGTGCCAGCAGCGCCCAAACAGGTCCGAACACCGGGGAGCTGTTTTTT